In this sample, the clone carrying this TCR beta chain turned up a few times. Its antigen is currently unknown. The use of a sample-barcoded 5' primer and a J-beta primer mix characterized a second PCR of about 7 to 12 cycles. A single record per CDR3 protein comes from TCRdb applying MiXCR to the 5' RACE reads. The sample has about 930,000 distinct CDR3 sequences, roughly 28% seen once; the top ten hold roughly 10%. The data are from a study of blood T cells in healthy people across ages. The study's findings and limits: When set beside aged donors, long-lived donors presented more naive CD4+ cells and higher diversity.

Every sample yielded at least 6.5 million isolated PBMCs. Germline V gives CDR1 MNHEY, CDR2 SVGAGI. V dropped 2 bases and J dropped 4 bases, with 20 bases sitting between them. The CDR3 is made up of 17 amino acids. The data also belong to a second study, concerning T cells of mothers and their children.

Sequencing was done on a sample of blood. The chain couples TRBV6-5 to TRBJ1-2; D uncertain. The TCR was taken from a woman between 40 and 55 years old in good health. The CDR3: CASSYQQLIKGAYGYTF. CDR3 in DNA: TGTGCCAGCAGTTACCAACAGCTAATTAAGGGAGCCTATGGCTACACCTTC.